The 15 T cell receptor beta chains presented below share a single source sample, sequenced in a study of tumor-infiltrating lymphocytes in primary liver carcinoma. From roughly 18-30 mg of unsorted bulk tissue, DNA and RNA were co-extracted together. The input was approximately 0.45 ug total RNA; TCR beta cDNA was made from it with a constant-region primer. ARM-PCR was slightly modified, and three nested multiplex PCR rounds with it gave rise to the TCR beta libraries. TRBV1-TRBV30 forward and Cbeta reverse primers drove the first two roughly 10-cycle rounds. One entry per CDR3 protein, called by TCRdb with MiXCR from the multiplex PCR reads. The sample lists 150,000 to 200,000 distinct CDR3 sequences, about 82% occurring once. The sequenced sample consisted of tumor tissue from primary liver carcinoma. The source of these receptors is a man aged 35 to 55 with primary liver carcinoma and hepatitis B virus infection.

Regarding this clonotype: This CDR3 is missing its conserved last phenylalanine or tryptophan, likely due to a read error. The DNA is left out, because the CDR3 cannot be placed on it with certainty; the CDR3 is given as TCRdb lists it. This rearrangement joins TRBV29-1 to TRBJ2-7; the D call in the table, TRBD1, was not verified against the DNA. The CDR3 contains 14 residues when both ends are counted. Germline V gene data show CDR1 as SQVTM and CDR2 as ANQGSEA. CDR3 amino acids: CSVEMGHPTYEPYL.

As concerns this clonotype: In this CDR3 the conserved last residue, phenylalanine or tryptophan, is missing, so a read error is likely. The V and J genes are TRBV6-2 or TRBV6-3 and TRBJ2-2, with unresolved D. CDR3 length equals 11 residues. The germline V gene has CDR1 MNHEY and CDR2 SVGEGT. V lost 4 bases, J lost 8 bases, and 5 bases lay in between. CDR3 DNA sequence: TGTGCCAGCAGTTCCTCTGGGGAGCTGTTTCTT. It is translated as CASSSSGELFL.

Of note for this clonotype: An end of the junction does not agree with germline; a read error may underlie this. The rearrangement links TRBV5-1 to TRBJ2-1; a possible D gene is TRBD1 (6 bases). This CDR3 has 13 amino acids. Germline V gives CDR1 SGHRS, CDR2 YFSETQ. CDR3 in amino acids: CASSASRGGEQSF. The CDR3 DNA reads TGCGCCAGCAGTGCCTCGCGAGGGGGTGAGCAGTCCTTC.

Concerning this clonotype itself: The germline gene is not matched at one end of the junction; a read error may be the cause. This chain links TRBV6-1 with TRBJ1-1, with a possible D match to TRBD1 (6 bases). Germline lookup yields CDR1 MNHNS and CDR2 SASEGT. The CDR3 is 15 amino acids. The DNA of the CDR3 is TGTGCCAGCTCCTCTGAACAGGACGGGGGCACTGAGGCTTTCTTT. Translated, it gives CASSSEQDGGTEAFF.

Remarks on this clonotype: At one boundary the junction diverges from the germline segment, which might be a read error. The chain joins TRBV11-2 to TRBJ2-7, with 7 bases that match TRBD2. The germline CDR1 and CDR2 sequences are SGHAT and FQNNGV. The CDR3 has 20 amino acids. The CDR3 here is CASSLREGSTSGLSAYDQYF. For the CDR3, the DNA is TGTGCCAGCAGCTTGAGGGAGGGGAGTACTAGTGGGCTCAGCGCCTACGACCAGTACTTC.

As regards this clonotype: This may stem from a read error, because a much larger clone lies one nucleotide away. The J gene is TRBJ2-5, the V gene TRBV15, with 8 bases that match TRBD1. Looked up from germline, CDR1 is LNHNV and CDR2 is YYDKDF (reference sequence). Trimming at V came to 5 bases and at J to 4 bases, leaving 12 bases not matched to a gene. The CDR3 has 16 amino acids. The CDR3 nucleotides read TGTGCCACCAGCGGAGGAGGACAGGGAGGTCGAGAGACCCAGTACTTC. It is translated as CATSGGGQGGRETQYF. Filled out from reference TRBV15 and TRBJ2-5, the complete variable domain reads DAMVIQNPRYQVTQFGKPVTLSCSQTLNHNVMYWYQQKSSQAPKLLFHYYDKDFNNEADTPDNFQSRRPNTSFCFLDIRSPGLGDTAMYLCATSGGGQGGRETQYFGPGTRLLVL.

This clonotype turned up a few times. One end of the junction fails to match germline, which may point to a read error. This chain links TRBV11-1 with TRBJ2-3, with D perhaps being TRBD1 or TRBD2 (5 bases each). CDR3 length: 19 residues. Germline CDR1 SGHAT, CDR2 FQDESV (reference sequence). Here the CDR3 reads CVNSSGGSSVGARTVTQYF. The DNA of the CDR3 is TGTGTCAACAGCTCTGGGGGAAGCTCTGTTGGAGCCCGCACAGTTACGCAGTATTTT. Complete variable domain (other parts from reference TRBV11-1 and TRBJ2-3): EAEVAQSPRYKITEKSQAVAFWCDPISGHATLYWYRQILGQGPELLVQFQDESVVDDSQLPKDRFSAERLKGVDSTLKIQPAELGDSAMYLCVNSSGGSSVGARTVTQYFGPGTRLTVL.

This clonotype was picked up one time. The CDR3 end shows no conserved phenylalanine or tryptophan, and so a read error is likely. The chain recombines TRBV9 with TRBJ2-1, with 8 bases matching TRBD1. Trimming cost V 7 bases and J 8 bases; bases outside gene matches: 14. Germline CDR1 reads SGDLS; CDR2 reads YYNGEE. This CDR3 has 15 residues. The CDR3 loop reads CASSRGTGGSDEQFL. The DNA for the CDR3 is TGTGCCAGCTCCCGCGGGACAGGTGGTAGTGATGAGCAGTTCTTA.

This clonotype was counted a single time. The junction shows a germline mismatch at one end, possibly a read error. The V gene is TRBV5-6, the J gene TRBJ2-1; TRBD2 might be the D (7 bases). The germline gives CDR1 SGHDT, CDR2 YYEEEE. CDR3 length: 15 residues. The CDR3 is CASSLLAEGQNEQFF. The CDR3 nucleotides are TGTGCTAGCAGCTTGCTAGCGGAGGGACAAAATGAGCAGTTCTTC.

V and J are TRBV20-1 and TRBJ2-1; D is unclear. Germline assignment: CDR1 DFQATT and CDR2 SNEGSKA (reference sequence). Deletions cut 0 bases from V and 10 bases from J, with 13 bases between. The CDR3 is 13 amino acids. CDR3 sequence (DNA): TGCAGTGCTAGAGATGGCCAGTTGGGGGAGCAGTTCTTC. Its protein is CSARDGQLGEQFF.

About this clonotype: The CDR3 does not close with the conserved phenylalanine or tryptophan, likely indicating a read error. The rearrangement links TRBV24-1 to TRBJ2-1, with D unresolved. The CDR3 covers 13 residues. The germline gives CDR1 KGHDR, CDR2 SFDVKD. The ends were cut back, 3 bases at V and 12 bases at J, with 14 bases in the middle. The CDR3 reads CATSDPPGQWQFY. The DNA for the CDR3 is TGTGCCACCAGTGATCCCCCGGGCCAGTGGCAGTTCTAC.

This clonotype appeared many times. CDR3 sequence: CASNSGQGAYGYTF. In DNA form, the CDR3 reads TGTGCCAGCAATTCCGGACAGGGCGCCTATGGCTACACCTTC. The rearrangement uses TRBV28 and TRBJ1-2; TRBD1 matches 8 bases. Germline lookup yields CDR1 MDHEN and CDR2 SYDVKM. CDR3 size: 14 residues. V lost 7 bases and J lost 4; bases outside the gene matches: 8.

The count of this clonotype is one. The junction and the germline gene differ at one end; a read error may be behind it. The rearrangement uses TRBV6-1 and TRBJ2-7; D could derive from TRBD1 or TRBD2 (5 bases each). The CDR3 is 15 amino acids. Germline-derived CDR1 and CDR2 are MNHNS and SASEGT. CDR3 in amino acids: CASSVGTVGSYERYF. CDR3 bases: TGTGCCAGCAGTGTTGGGACGGTGGGTTCCTACGAGCGGTACTTC.

As regards this clonotype: A read error may produce the germline difference seen at one junction end. The V and J genes are TRBV6-2 or TRBV6-3 and TRBJ2-7; D is uncertain. The CDR3 covers 14 residues. From germline, CDR1 is MNHEY and CDR2 SVGEGT. CDR3 in DNA: TGTGTCAGCAGTTACTCCTCCATCTCCTTCGAGCAGTACTTC. It yields the protein CVSSYSSISFEQYF.

This chain links TRBV5-1 with TRBJ2-3, with a tentative D call TRBD2 (6 bases). CDR3 length: 13 residues. Germline V lookup: CDR1 SGHRS, CDR2 YFSETQ. In DNA form, the CDR3 reads TGCGTCATCAGCTTGGACGCGGGGGATACGCAGTATTTT. Its protein product is CVISLDAGDTQYF.